This T cell receptor beta chain emerged from a study of STAT3 mutations in large granular lymphocyte leukemia (dated by TCRdb to 2018 to 2020). For the study in its entirety: In roughly half of the longitudinally sequenced T-LGLL patients, canonical activating STAT3 mutations were detected. More than half of T-LGLL patients received one or more immunosuppressive therapy regimens, with hematologic response in about 40% of those treated. Serial deep sequencing of TCRbeta CDR3 and STAT3 was performed in patients with T-cell large granular lymphocyte leukemia to reconstruct clonal hierarchy and dynamics. Eighteen representative T-LGLL cases were selected from an initial cohort of 200 to 250 LGL patients for longitudinal TCRbeta and STAT3 sequencing. As controls within the study, a couple of patients with natural killer LGL leukemia were also sequenced longitudinally. Patients were sequenced at approximately 3.7 time points on average, with the number of samplings per patient ranging from 2 to 8. Study-wide findings and limitations: Since codominant clonotypes persisted in some patients, a small but highly pathogenic clone may have gone undetected. In 6 of 18 patients, TCR clonotype switching occurred after therapy, and every newly emerging clone was STAT3 wild type. Because no samples were available when a clone first appeared, clonal expansion was inferred from samplings taken at other points. The linking of therapy response to changes in TCR clonal burden was complicated by variable intervals between samplings and differing treatment regimens. All T-LGLL patients had at least one immunodominant TCRbeta clonotype, and roughly half had multiple immunodominant subclonotypes. Dominant TCR clone burden was found to exceed STAT3 mutant burden in several patients, suggesting that STAT3 mutation arose secondarily within a pre-expanded clone.

The same DNA, extracted from blood mononuclear cells, served for both the TCR sequencing and the STAT3 sequencing. Remarks on this clone: Its target antigen remains unknown. No much larger clone is present one base from it, and per-base qualities are unavailable.

TCRbeta libraries were sequenced on an Illumina MiSeq, averaging roughly 44,000 productive templates per sample. TCRbeta CDR3 libraries were generated with the immunoSEQ assay using multiplex PCR amplification. Turning to the authors' computational methods: Repertoire diversity was calculated as previously defined, and values close to 0 indicated extremely monoclonal samples. Here the immuneACCESS table is served through TCRdb, limited to in-frame sequences with V and J called. Missing clones are a known gap in these copies; in checked studies unresolved V genes cover under half, and the rest lacks a known reason. That table furnishes V, J and clone size, whereas the DNA furnished D and trimming. The sample profile shows a few thousand clones; about 70% of them were found once. 40% to 55% of the sample belongs to the ten largest clones. The trim is 5 bases for V and 4 bases for J, with a gap of 11 bases between the germline ends. Based on the germline V gene, the CDR1 and CDR2 sequences are SGHTA and FQGNSA. From the cysteine through the phenylalanine, the CDR3 covers 13 amino acids. Only the CDR3 part of the read is kept: 39 bases, read in frame from the first base.

This chain is built from TRBV7-2 and TRBJ1-2; a weak D assignment points to TRBD1 (5 bases agree). The receptor comes from a human donor with T large granular lymphocyte leukemia. Some clones in this sample may be carry-over from other donors' samples. Material for sequencing was PBMCs. The sequenced DNA: TGTGCCAGCAGCCCCGGGACGACCTATGGCTACACCTTC. It translates to CASSPGTTYGYTF. The CDR3, completed at both ends by the reference TRBV7-2 and TRBJ1-2 genes, gives the full variable domain GAGVSQSPSNKVTEKGKDVELRCDPISGHTALYWYRQSLGQGLEFLIYFQGNSAPDKSGLPSDRFSAERTGGSVSTLTIQRTQQEDSAVYLCASSPGTTYGYTFGSGTRLTVV.